This is a list of T cell receptor beta chains from one sample in a study of CD8 T cells in Susac syndrome. TCRdb re-derived calls from the immunoSEQ multiplex PCR reads in MiXCR, one entry per CDR3 protein. This table has roughly 150,000 distinct CDR3 sequences, approximately 95% appearing once. Sequencing was done on a sample of CD4+ T cells from PBMCs. The receptor source for this set is a human donor with Susac syndrome. Both conserved end residues are part of each CDR3. A D gene is named only where the DNA matches it firmly. Only part of the rows carry a size: once, few, many, or a class if the clone is expanded.

d_call: TRBD2
clone_size: .
v_call: TRBV2
j_call: TRBJ2-7
cdr3_nt: TGTGCCAGCGGGACTAGCGTCTACGAGCAGTACTTC
cdr3_aa: CASGTSVYEQYF

d_call: .
clone_size: .
v_call: TRBV27
j_call: TRBJ2-7
cdr3_nt: TGTGCCAGTAAGACAGGCTACGAGCAGTACTTC
cdr3_aa: CASKTGYEQYF

d_call: TRBD1
clone_size: .
v_call: TRBV28
j_call: TRBJ1-2
cdr3_nt: TGTGCCAGCAGGTCCCCGGGACAGGGTACTGGCTACACCTTC
cdr3_aa: CASRSPGQGTGYTF

d_call: .
clone_size: .
v_call: TRBV4-1
j_call: TRBJ1-2
cdr3_nt: TGCGCCAGCAGCCAAGATTCAAGCCCCTATGGCTACACCTTC
cdr3_aa: CASSQDSSPYGYTF

d_call: .
clone_size: .
v_call: TRBV25-1
j_call: TRBJ2-3
cdr3_nt: TGTGCCAGCAGTGAAGTCGGTGAATATACGCAGTATTTT
cdr3_aa: CASSEVGEYTQYF

d_call: TRBD1
clone_size: .
v_call: TRBV9
j_call: TRBJ1-1
cdr3_nt: TGTGCCAGCAGCGCGACAGGGGGGATTGGTACTGAAGCTTTCTTT
cdr3_aa: CASSATGGIGTEAFF

d_call: .
clone_size: .
v_call: TRBV18
j_call: TRBJ1-2
cdr3_nt: TGTGCCAGCTCACCAAACCAAGTTAACTATGGCTACACCTTC
cdr3_aa: CASSPNQVNYGYTF

d_call: .
clone_size: .
v_call: TRBV4-1
j_call: TRBJ2-1
cdr3_nt: TGCGCCAGCAGCCCCCCAGGGGCGTTCGAGGATGAGCAGTTCTTC
cdr3_aa: CASSPPGAFEDEQFF

d_call: .
clone_size: .
v_call: TRBV20-1
j_call: TRBJ2-3
cdr3_nt: TGCAGTGCTAGGGAAGGGTTGCAGGGTACGCAGTATTTT
cdr3_aa: CSAREGLQGTQYF

d_call: .
clone_size: .
v_call: TRBV19
j_call: TRBJ1-1
cdr3_nt: TGTGCCAGTAGCGACAGGGAAGCTTTCTTT
cdr3_aa: CASSDREAFF

d_call: TRBD2
clone_size: once
v_call: TRBV3-1
j_call: TRBJ2-1
cdr3_nt: TGTGCCAGCAGCCAAGACGGGTCTAGCGGGGGCCGTTTGCAGTTCTTC
cdr3_aa: CASSQDGSSGGRLQFF

d_call: .
clone_size: .
v_call: TRBV15
j_call: TRBJ2-3
cdr3_nt: TGTGCCACCAGCAGAGCGCGAGATACGCAGTATTTT
cdr3_aa: CATSRARDTQYF

d_call: .
clone_size: .
v_call: TRBV25-1
j_call: TRBJ1-6
cdr3_nt: TGTGCCAGCAGTGGGGAAACGTATTCACCCCTCCACTTT
cdr3_aa: CASSGETYSPLHF

d_call: TRBD2
clone_size: once
v_call: TRBV25-1
j_call: TRBJ2-7
cdr3_nt: TGTGCCACAGGACTAGCGGGAGTGGGGGAGCAGTACTTC
cdr3_aa: CATGLAGVGEQYF

d_call: .
clone_size: .
v_call: TRBV6-4
j_call: TRBJ2-1
cdr3_nt: TGTGCCAGCAGTGACCCCGGGATCTCCGCGTGGTTCTTC
cdr3_aa: CASSDPGISAWFF

d_call: TRBD2
clone_size: .
v_call: TRBV14
j_call: TRBJ2-7
cdr3_nt: TGTGCCAGCAGCCAAGGGACTAGCGGGAGGGCCTACGAGCAGTACTTC
cdr3_aa: CASSQGTSGRAYEQYF

d_call: .
clone_size: .
v_call: TRBV3-1
j_call: TRBJ2-3
cdr3_nt: TGTGCCAGCAGCCTCGGTCTTTTGGGGGATACGCAGTATTTT
cdr3_aa: CASSLGLLGDTQYF

d_call: .
clone_size: .
v_call: TRBV12-3/TRBV12-4
j_call: TRBJ2-2
cdr3_nt: TGTGCCAGCAGTTCTCGACAGGTTTGGGGCACCGGGGAGCTGTTTTTT
cdr3_aa: CASSSRQVWGTGELFF

d_call: .
clone_size: .
v_call: TRBV29-1
j_call: TRBJ1-3
cdr3_nt: TGCAGCGTTCTCGTACAGGGATCTGGAAACACCATATATTTT
cdr3_aa: CSVLVQGSGNTIYF